This TCR beta chain was found in a study of T cells in Graves' hyperthyroidism and ophthalmopathy. Overall study: The authors collected peripheral blood at initial diagnosis, before any treatment.

Concerning this clonotype itself: One base away lies a much larger clone, so this may be a sequencing read error.

For ophthalmopathy patients, the Clinical Activity Score was at least 3 and the NOSPECS grade at least 4; duration was under 3 months. What was amplified from RNA transcripts were TCR beta CDR3 regions. A first-round RT-PCR of the TCR CDR3 used the HTBI primer set. TCRdb ran MiXCR on the multiplex PCR reads and lists one entry per CDR3 protein. The data contain around 600,000 distinct CDR3 sequences, about 15% of them singletons. Per germline, CDR1 MDHEN and CDR2 SYDVKM. CDR3 length: 14 residues. The V gene is TRBV28, the J gene TRBJ2-7, with D possibly being TRBD2 (6 bases). Source material: blood. This clonotype was obtained from a woman aged 45-60 years with Graves' ophthalmopathy. The CDR3 DNA is TGTGTCAGCAGTTTTTTGACTAGCTCCTACGAGCAGTACTTC. This sequence encodes CVSSFLTSSYEQYF. The full variable domain, rest sourced from reference TRBV28 and TRBJ2-7, is DVKVTQSSRYLVKRTGEKVFLECVQDMDHENMFWYRQDPGLGLRLIYFSYDVKMKEKGDIPEGYSVSREKKERFSLILESASTNQTSMYLCVSSFLTSSYEQYFGPGTRLTVT.